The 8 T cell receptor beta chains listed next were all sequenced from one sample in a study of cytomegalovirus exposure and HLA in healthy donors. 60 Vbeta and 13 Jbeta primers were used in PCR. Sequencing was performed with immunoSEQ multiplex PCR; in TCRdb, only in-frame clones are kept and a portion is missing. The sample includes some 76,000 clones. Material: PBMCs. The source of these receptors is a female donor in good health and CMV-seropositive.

The CDR3: CASSHSGANTGELFF. The CDR3, as DNA: TGTGCCAGCAGTCATAGCGGCGCGAACACCGGGGAGCTGTTTTTT. V usage is TRBV4-2 and J usage is TRBJ2-2, with a tentative D call TRBD2 (6 bases). The CDR3 is made up of 15 amino acids. In germline, CDR1 is LGHNA, CDR2 YNFKEQ. V lost 6 bases to trimming and J lost 0 bases, with 11 bases between them.

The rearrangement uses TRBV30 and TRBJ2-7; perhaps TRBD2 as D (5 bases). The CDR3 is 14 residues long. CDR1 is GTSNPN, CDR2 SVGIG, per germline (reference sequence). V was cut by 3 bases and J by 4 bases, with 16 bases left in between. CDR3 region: CAWSAGNGSYEQYF. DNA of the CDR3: TGTGCCTGGAGCGCCGGGAATGGCTCTTACGAGCAGTACTTC.

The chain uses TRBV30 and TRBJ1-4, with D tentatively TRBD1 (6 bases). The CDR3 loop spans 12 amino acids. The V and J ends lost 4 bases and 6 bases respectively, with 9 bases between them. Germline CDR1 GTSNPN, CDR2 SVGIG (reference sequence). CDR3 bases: TGTGCCTGGACAGGGGCTGATGAAAAACTGTTTTTT. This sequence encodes CAWTGADEKLFF. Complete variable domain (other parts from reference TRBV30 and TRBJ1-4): SQTIHQWPATLVQPVGSPLSLECTVEGTSNPNLYWYRQAAGRGLQLLFYSVGIGQISSEVPQNLSASRPQDRQFILSSKKLLLSDSGFYLCAWTGADEKLFFGSGTQLSVL.

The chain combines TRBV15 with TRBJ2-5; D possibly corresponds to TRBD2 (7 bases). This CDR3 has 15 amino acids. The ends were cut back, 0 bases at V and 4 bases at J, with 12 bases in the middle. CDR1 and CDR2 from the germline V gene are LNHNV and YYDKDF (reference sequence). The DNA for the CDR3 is TGTGCCACCAGCAGAGAACCCGGGGGGCCAGAGACCCAGTACTTC. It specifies CATSREPGGPETQYF. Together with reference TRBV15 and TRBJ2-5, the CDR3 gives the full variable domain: DAMVIQNPRYQVTQFGKPVTLSCSQTLNHNVMYWYQQKSSQAPKLLFHYYDKDFNNEADTPDNFQSRRPNTSFCFLDIRSPGLGDTAMYLCATSREPGGPETQYFGPGTRLLVL.

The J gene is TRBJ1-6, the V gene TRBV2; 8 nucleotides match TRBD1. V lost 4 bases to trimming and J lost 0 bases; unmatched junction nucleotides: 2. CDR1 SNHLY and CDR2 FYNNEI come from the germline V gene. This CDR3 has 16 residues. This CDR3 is CASSGTGSSYNSPLHF. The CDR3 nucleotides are TGTGCCAGCAGTGGGACAGGGAGCTCCTATAATTCACCCCTCCACTTT.

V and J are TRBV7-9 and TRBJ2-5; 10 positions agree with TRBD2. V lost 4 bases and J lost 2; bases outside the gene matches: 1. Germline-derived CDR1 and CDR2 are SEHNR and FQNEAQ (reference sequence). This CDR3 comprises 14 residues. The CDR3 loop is CASSSLAGQETQYF. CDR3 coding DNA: TGTGCCAGCAGCTCACTAGCGGGACAAGAGACCCAGTACTTC. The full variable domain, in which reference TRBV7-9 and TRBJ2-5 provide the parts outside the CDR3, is DTGVSQNPRHKITKRGQNVTFRCDPISEHNRLYWYRQTLGQGPEFLTYFQNEAQLEKSRLLSDRFSAERPKGSFSTLEIQRTEQGDSAMYLCASSSLAGQETQYFGPGTRLLVL.

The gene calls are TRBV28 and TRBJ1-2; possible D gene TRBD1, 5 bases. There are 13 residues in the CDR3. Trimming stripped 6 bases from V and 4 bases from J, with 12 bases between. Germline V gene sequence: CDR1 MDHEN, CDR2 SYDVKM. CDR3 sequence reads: CASRDPGFYGYTF. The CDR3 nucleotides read TGTGCCAGCAGGGACCCAGGGTTCTATGGCTACACCTTC.

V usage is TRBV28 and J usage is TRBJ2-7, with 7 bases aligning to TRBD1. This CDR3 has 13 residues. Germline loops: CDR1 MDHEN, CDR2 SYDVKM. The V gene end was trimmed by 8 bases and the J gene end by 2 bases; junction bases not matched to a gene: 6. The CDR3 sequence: CASGGQSAYEQYF. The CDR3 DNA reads TGTGCCAGCGGGGGACAGAGCGCCTACGAGCAGTACTTC.